The present TCR beta chain was sequenced within a study of PD-1 blockade in classical Hodgkin lymphoma. Study results and limitations: Exclusion was applied to patients who started nivolumab under 1 year after ASCT.

Germline V gene data show CDR1 as MNHEY and CDR2 as SMNVEV (reference sequence). This CDR3 is built from 17 residues. Between the trimmed V and J ends, which lost 5 bases and 4 bases, there was a span of 23 bases. Profiled with immunoSEQ multiplex PCR; TCRdb holds only in-frame clones, not every one. The sample records some 100,000 clones, 80% to 95% being singletons. Note on this clone: No antigen is known for it.

No patient escaped relapse after autologous stem cell transplantation, and brentuximab vedotin exposure varied. Patients had relapsed/refractory classical Hodgkin lymphoma with complete response, partial response or progressive disease as best response. Sequencing used peripheral blood mononuclear cells (PBMCs), obtained at baseline. This sequence joins TRBV27 and TRBJ1-2, with unresolved D. This TCR derives from a human donor with classical Hodgkin lymphoma. CDR3 loop: CASSPRPRITTSYGYTF. In DNA, the CDR3 is TGTGCCAGCAGTCCACGCCCTCGGATTACAACATCCTATGGCTACACCTTC.